The T cell receptor (beta chain) described here comes from a study of shared clonotypes between healthy human individuals. Study outcomes and limitations: On the whole, naive subsets had larger estimated richness than memory subsets had.

The repertoire was sequenced with immunoSEQ multiplex PCR; TCRdb's copy has only in-frame clones and lacks some. Among about 340,000 clones listed, more than 60% were seen once. About this clone itself: Its antigen is currently unknown. This CDR3 is also generated by other DNA sequences in the sample.

CDR3 length: 13 amino acids. The germline gives CDR1 SGHRS, CDR2 YFSETQ. The germline V and J ends were trimmed by 2 bases and 2 bases, with 7 bases remaining between them. The chain recombines TRBV5-1 with TRBJ1-2; D ambiguous. Sequences were obtained from memory CD4+ T cells sorted from blood. The subset: CD45RA-negative fraction. The receptor was derived from a man aged 30 to 39 in good health. The DNA for the CDR3 is TGCGCCAGCAGCTTTGGAGGGAACTATGGCTACACCTTC. This codes for CASSFGGNYGYTF.